This T cell receptor beta chain came from a study of T cell responses to AZD1222 COVID-19 vaccine. Study findings and constraints: Recipients of two AZD1222 doses showed rising Spike-specific TCR breadth and depth.

Only a few counts were recorded for this clone. The antigen is unknown. Using immunoSEQ multiplex PCR, the repertoire was profiled, and TCRdb retains in-frame clones only, with some absent. Here the sample spans about 100,000 clones, around 89% being singletons. Trimming took 4 bases from V and 8 from J, leaving 18 bases between them. The CDR3 has 15 amino acids. Germline loops: CDR1 SGHRS, CDR2 YFSETQ. The TCR was taken from an adult in good health. This sample comprised peripheral blood, obtained on day 0 of AZD1222 vaccination. J is TRBJ1-4 and V is TRBV5-1, with D perhaps matching TRBD1 (5 bases). The chain's CDR3 is CASSLNGGSGEKLFF. CDR3 in DNA: TGCGCCAGCAGCCTCAACGGGGGTTCAGGGGAAAAACTGTTTTTT. The full variable domain, its missing parts supplied by reference TRBV5-1 and TRBJ1-4, is KAGVTQTPRYLIKTRGQQVTLSCSPISGHRSVSWYQQTPGQGLQFLFEYFSETQRNKGNFPGRFSGRQFSNSRSEMNVSTLELGDSALYLCASSLNGGSGEKLFFGSGTQLSVL.